The next 4 T cell receptor beta chains were all read from a single sample in a study of long-term antiretroviral therapy in people with HIV. Sequencing relied on immunoSEQ assay v3.0, run at survey level. Data came from immunoSEQ multiplex PCR; TCRdb stores just in-frame clones and leaves some out. The profile shows some 31,000 clones, around 97% of them singletons. The specimen was unsorted PBMCs, collected 7.6 years after starting antiretroviral therapy. All receptors derive from a man under 40 with HIV.

The J gene is TRBJ1-5, the V gene TRBV7-6; the match to TRBD1 covers 7 bases. V trimming: 6 bases; J trimming: 9 bases; junction bases outside the gene matches: 5. This CDR3 spans 12 amino acids. The germline V gene has CDR1 SGHVS and CDR2 FNYEAQ. CDR3 sequence: CASSPRTGPQHF. The CDR3 DNA reads TGTGCCAGCAGTCCCAGGACAGGGCCCCAGCATTTT.

This chain uses TRBV1 with TRBJ1-5; the table's D call TRBD1 went unverified against the DNA. TRBV1 is designated a pseudogene. The CDR3 length is 17 residues. The CDR3 sequence is CTSSQESSAGINQPQHF. In nucleotides, the CDR3 is TGCACCAGCAGCCAAGAATCGAGCGCAGGGATTAATCAGCCCCAGCATTTT.

The V and J genes are TRBV7-3 and TRBJ2-7; 12 nucleotides line up with TRBD1. V lost 5 bases, J lost 4 bases, and 9 bases stayed unmatched. Germline V CDR1 and CDR2: SGHTA, FQGTGA. The CDR3 totals 16 residues. The CDR3 is CASSKPGQGARYEQYF. CDR3 DNA: TGTGCCAGCAGCAAACCGGGACAGGGGGCGAGGTACGAGCAGTACTTC.

The table lists this clone with a count of one. The chain links TRBV6-5 to TRBJ2-7; D gene unclear. Trimming shortened V by 0 bases and J by 2 bases, and 11 bases separated the two germline ends. Looked up from germline, CDR1 is MNHEY and CDR2 is SVGAGI. There are 15 residues in the CDR3. The CDR3 DNA sequence: TGTGCCAGCAGTTACTCGAGAGGCCGTCCCTACGAGCAGTACTTC. Its protein product is CASSYSRGRPYEQYF.